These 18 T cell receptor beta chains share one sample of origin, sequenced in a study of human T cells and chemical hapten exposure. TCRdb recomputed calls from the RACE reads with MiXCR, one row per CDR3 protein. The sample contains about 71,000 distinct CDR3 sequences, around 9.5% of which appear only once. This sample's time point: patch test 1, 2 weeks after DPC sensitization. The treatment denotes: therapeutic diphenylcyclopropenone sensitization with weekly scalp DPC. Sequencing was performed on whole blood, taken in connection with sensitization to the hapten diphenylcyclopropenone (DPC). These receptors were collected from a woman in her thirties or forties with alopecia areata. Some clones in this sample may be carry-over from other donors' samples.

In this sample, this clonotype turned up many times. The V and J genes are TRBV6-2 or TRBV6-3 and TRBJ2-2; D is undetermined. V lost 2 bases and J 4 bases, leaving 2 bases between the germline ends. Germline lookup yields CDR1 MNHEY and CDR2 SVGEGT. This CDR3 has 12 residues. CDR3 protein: CASSYPTGELFF. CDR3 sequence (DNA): TGTGCCAGCAGTTACCCCACCGGGGAGCTGTTTTTT.

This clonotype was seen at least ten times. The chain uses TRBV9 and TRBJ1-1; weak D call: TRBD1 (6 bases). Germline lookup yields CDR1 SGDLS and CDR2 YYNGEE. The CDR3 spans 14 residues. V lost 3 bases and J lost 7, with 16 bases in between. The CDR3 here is CASSANRESREAFF. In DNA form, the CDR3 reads TGTGCCAGCAGCGCAAACAGGGAAAGCCGTGAAGCTTTCTTT.

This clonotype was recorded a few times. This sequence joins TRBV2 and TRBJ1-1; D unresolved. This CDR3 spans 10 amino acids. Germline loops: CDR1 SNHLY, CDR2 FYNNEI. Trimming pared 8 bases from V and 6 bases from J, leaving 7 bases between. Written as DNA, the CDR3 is TGTGCCAGCCGACCGGCTGAAGCTTTCTTT. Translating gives CASRPAEAFF.

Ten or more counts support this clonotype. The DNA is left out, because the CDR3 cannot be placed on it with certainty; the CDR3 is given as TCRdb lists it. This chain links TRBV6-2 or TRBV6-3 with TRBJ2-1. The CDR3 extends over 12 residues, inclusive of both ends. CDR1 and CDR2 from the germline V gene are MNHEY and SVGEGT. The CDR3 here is CASSYFGNEQFF.

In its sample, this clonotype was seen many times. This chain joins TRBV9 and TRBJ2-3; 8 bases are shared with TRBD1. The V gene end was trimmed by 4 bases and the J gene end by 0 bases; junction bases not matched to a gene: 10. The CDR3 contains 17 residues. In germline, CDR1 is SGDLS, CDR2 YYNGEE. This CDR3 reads CASSRGQGVSSTDTQYF. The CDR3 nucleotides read TGTGCCAGCAGCCGAGGACAGGGAGTTTCTAGCACAGATACGCAGTATTTT.

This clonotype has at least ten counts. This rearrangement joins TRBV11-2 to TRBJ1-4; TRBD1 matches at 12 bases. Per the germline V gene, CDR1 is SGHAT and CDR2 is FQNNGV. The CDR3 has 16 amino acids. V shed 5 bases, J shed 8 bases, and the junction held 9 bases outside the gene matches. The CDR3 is CASSQGQGARGEKLFF. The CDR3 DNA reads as TGTGCCAGCAGCCAGGGACAGGGGGCGCGTGGAGAAAAACTGTTTTTT.

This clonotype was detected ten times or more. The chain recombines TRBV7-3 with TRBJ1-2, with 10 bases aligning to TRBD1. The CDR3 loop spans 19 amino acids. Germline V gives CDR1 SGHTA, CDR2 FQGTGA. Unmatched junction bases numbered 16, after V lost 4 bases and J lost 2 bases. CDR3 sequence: CASSSFLVGTGDLNYGYTF. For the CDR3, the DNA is TGTGCCAGCAGCTCCTTTCTGGTCGGGACAGGGGATTTAAACTATGGCTACACCTTC.

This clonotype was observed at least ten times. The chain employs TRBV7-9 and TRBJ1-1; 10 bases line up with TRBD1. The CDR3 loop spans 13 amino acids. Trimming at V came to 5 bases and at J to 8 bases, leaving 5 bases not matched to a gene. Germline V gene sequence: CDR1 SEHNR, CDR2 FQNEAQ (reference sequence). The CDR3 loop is CASSEGQGLEAFF. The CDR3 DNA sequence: TGTGCCAGCAGCGAGGGACAGGGGTTGGAAGCTTTCTTT.

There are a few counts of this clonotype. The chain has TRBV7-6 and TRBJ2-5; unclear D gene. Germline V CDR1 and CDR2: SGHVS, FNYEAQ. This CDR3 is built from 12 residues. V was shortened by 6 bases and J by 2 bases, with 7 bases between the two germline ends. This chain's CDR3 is CASRHLQETQYF. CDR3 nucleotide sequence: TGTGCCAGCAGACACCTTCAAGAGACCCAGTACTTC.

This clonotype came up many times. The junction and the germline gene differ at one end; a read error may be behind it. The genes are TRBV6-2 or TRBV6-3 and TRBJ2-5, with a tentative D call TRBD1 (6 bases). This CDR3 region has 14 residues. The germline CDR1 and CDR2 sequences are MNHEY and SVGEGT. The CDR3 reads CASSFRQDQKTQYF. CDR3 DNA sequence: TGTGCCAGCAGCTTCCGACAGGACCAAAAGACCCAGTACTTC.

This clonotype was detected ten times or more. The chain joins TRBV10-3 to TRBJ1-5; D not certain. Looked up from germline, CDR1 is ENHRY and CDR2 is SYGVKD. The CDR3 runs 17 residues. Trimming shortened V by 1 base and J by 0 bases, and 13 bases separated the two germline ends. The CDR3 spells CAISEFPTDYSNQPQHF. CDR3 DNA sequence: TGTGCCATCAGTGAGTTCCCTACAGATTATAGCAATCAGCCCCAGCATTTT.

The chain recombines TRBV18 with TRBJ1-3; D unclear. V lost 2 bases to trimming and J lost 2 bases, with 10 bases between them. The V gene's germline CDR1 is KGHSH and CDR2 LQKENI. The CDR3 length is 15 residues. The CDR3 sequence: CASSPGQHTGNTIYF. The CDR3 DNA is TGTGCCAGCTCACCAGGGCAACACACTGGAAACACCATATATTTT. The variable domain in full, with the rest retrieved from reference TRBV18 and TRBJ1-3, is NAGVMQNPRHLVRRRGQEARLRCSPMKGHSHVYWYRQLPEEGLKFMVYLQKENIIDESGMPKERFSAEFPKEGPSILRIQQVVRGDSAAYFCASSPGQHTGNTIYFGEGSWLTVV.

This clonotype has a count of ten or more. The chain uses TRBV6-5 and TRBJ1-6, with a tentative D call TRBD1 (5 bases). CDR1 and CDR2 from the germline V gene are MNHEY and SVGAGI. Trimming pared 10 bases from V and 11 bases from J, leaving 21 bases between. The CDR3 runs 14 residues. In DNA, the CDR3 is TGTGCCACCAAAGCTCGGGGGGTGGGGACACCCCTCCACTTT. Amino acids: CATKARGVGTPLHF.

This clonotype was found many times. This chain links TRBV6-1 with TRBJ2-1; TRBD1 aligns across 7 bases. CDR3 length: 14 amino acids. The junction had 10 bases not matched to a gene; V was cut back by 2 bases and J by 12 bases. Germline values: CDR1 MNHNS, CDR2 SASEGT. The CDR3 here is CASSESQGDTSQFF. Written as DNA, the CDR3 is TGTGCCAGCAGTGAATCGCAGGGGGATACCTCGCAGTTCTTC.

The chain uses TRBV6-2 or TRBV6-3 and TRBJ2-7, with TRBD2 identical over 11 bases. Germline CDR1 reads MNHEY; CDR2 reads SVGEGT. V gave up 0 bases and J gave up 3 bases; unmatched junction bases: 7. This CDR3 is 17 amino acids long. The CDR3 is CASSYSPSGGSDYEQYF. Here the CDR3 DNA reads TGTGCCAGCAGTTACTCTCCTAGCGGGGGGTCGGACTACGAGCAGTACTTC.

The CDR3 protein is CASSRGQRGVSTDTQYF. The DNA of the CDR3 is TGTGCCAGCAGCCGGGGACAGCGGGGGGTCAGCACAGATACGCAGTATTTT. The chain has TRBV7-2 and TRBJ2-3, with 9 bases fitting TRBD2. The germline V gene has CDR1 SGHTA and CDR2 FQGNSA. The CDR3 covers 17 residues. After removal of 5 bases from V and 0 bases from J, the junction contained 9 bases not matched to a gene.

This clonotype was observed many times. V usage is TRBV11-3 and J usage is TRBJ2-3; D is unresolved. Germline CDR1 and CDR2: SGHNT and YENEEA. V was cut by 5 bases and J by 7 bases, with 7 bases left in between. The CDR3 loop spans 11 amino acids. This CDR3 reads CASSLGNTQYF. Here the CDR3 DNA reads TGTGCCAGCAGCCTTGGGAATACGCAGTATTTT.

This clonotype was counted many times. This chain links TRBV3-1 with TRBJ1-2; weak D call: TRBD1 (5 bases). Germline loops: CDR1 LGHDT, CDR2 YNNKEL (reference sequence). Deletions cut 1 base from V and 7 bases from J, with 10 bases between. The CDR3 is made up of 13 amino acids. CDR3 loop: CASSQGTGGGYTF. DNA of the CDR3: TGTGCCAGCAGCCAAGGGACTGGGGGTGGCTACACCTTC.